One TCR beta chain is described in this entry. The sample belongs to a study of blood T cell repertoires in COVID-19. In the source study's methods: For nucleated cells, counts were estimated from reference gene primer amplification. Clones were read by immunoSEQ multiplex PCR, and TCRdb kept only the in-frame ones, dropping some. The DNA gave D and trimming, while V, J and clone size come from that table. The sample has 400,000 to 550,000 clones, around 89% seen once; the top ten hold 4% to 5.5%. Germline V gives CDR1 LGHDT, CDR2 YNNKEL (reference sequence). Trimming removed 0 bases from V and 3 bases from J, with 14 bases in between. CDR3 size: 16 residues.

The rearrangement joins TRBV3-1 (or the pseudogene TRBV3-2) to TRBJ1-2; possibly TRBD1 for D (6 bases). Sequenced: peripheral blood. This receptor was identified in a woman in her twenties or thirties with acute or convalescent COVID-19. The DNA of the CDR3 is TGTGCCAGCAGCCAAGATATGGGGGCGCGGGACTATGGCTACACCTTC. It yields the protein CASSQDMGARDYGYTF.